Listed below are T cell receptor beta chains from one sample, sequenced in a study of blood T cell repertoires in COVID-19. The protocol was immunoSEQ multiplex PCR, while the TCRdb copy is restricted to in-frame clones and leaves out a portion. The table lists roughly 190,000 clones, roughly 82% of them singletons, with around 7.8% in the top ten. Material: peripheral blood. All receptors derive from a woman aged 60-75 years with COVID-19, enrolled during active disease. Both conserved end residues are part of each CDR3. The D gene is left open where the match is weak. Only some rows state a clone size, as once, few, many or a class for expanded clones.

j_call	clone_size	v_call	d_call	cdr3_nt	cdr3_aa
TRBJ1-2	few	TRBV6-2/TRBV6-3	TRBD1	TGTGCCAGCAGCTTAGGGGGCCGAGGCTACACCTTC	CASSLGGRGYTF
TRBJ2-4	NA	TRBV5-1	TRBD1	TGCGCCAGCAGCCGAGGACAGGGGCTTATAGACATTCAGTACTTC	CASSRGQGLIDIQYF
TRBJ1-3	NA	TRBV15	NA	TGTGCCACCAGCAGGGTAGATGCGAACACCATATATTTT	CATSRVDANTIYF
TRBJ1-1	NA	TRBV19	NA	TGTGCCAGTAGCCCAAACAAGAACACTGAAGCTTTCTTT	CASSPNKNTEAFF
TRBJ2-3	NA	TRBV27	TRBD2	TGTGCCAGCAGTGCTTTGAAACCGGGACTAGCGGGATCAACAGATACGCAGTATTTT	CASSALKPGLAGSTDTQYF
TRBJ2-1	NA	TRBV11-3	NA	TGTGCCAGCAGCTCAGGGGGGTTTGAGCAGTTCTTC	CASSSGGFEQFF
TRBJ1-2	NA	TRBV14	NA	TGTGCCAGCAATAGGAATCGGCGGGATGGCTACACCTTC	CASNRNRRDGYTF
TRBJ1-5	NA	TRBV18	NA	TGTGCCAGCTCACCTTACGGTCTCAATCAGCCCCAGCATTTT	CASSPYGLNQPQHF
TRBJ2-1	NA	TRBV5-1	TRBD2	TGCGCCAGCAGCTTGGTGACTAGCGGAGACTTCAATGAGCAGTTCTTC	CASSLVTSGDFNEQFF
TRBJ1-1	NA	TRBV5-1	NA	TGCGCCAGCAGCTTGGCGGGGGGAAGCGCTGAAGCTTTCTTT	CASSLAGGSAEAFF
TRBJ2-2	NA	TRBV30	TRBD2	TGTGCCTGGTCGGCCCCGGGAGGGACCGGGGAGCTGTTTTTT	CAWSAPGGTGELFF
TRBJ2-7	NA	TRBV2	NA	TGTGCCAGCATAGAGGGATCATCCTACGAGCAGTACTTC	CASIEGSSYEQYF
TRBJ2-7	NA	TRBV5-1	TRBD2	TGCGCCAGCAGCTTGGCCTGGACTAGCGTCTACGAGCAGTACTTC	CASSLAWTSVYEQYF
TRBJ1-3	few	TRBV11-2	NA	TGTGCCAGCAGCTTAGAGGTGGGGGCCCGTGGAAACACCATATATTTT	CASSLEVGARGNTIYF
TRBJ1-6	NA	TRBV18	NA	TGTGCCAGCTCACCACGTCAGGGGACCTATAATTCACCCCTCCACTTT	CASSPRQGTYNSPLHF
TRBJ1-2	NA	TRBV21-1	NA	TGTGCCAGCGCGTTAATCCCAGGGCATGGCTACACCTTC	CASALIPGHGYTF
TRBJ1-2	once	TRBV11-2	NA	TGTGCCAGCAGCTCCCACAGGGATGGTGGCTACACCTTC	CASSSHRDGGYTF
TRBJ2-6	NA	TRBV7-2	NA	TGTGCCAGCAGCTTAGCGGGGGGACGCATAGGTGGGGCCAACGTCCTGACTTTC	CASSLAGGRIGGANVLTF
TRBJ1-5	NA	TRBV28	NA	TGTGCCAGCAGTTTTGGGGGGGGGAGCAATCAGCCCCAGCATTTT	CASSFGGGSNQPQHF
TRBJ2-7	NA	TRBV7-3	NA	TGTGCCAGCAGTAAGAAGGCGGGTCCCTACGAGCAGTACTTC	CASSKKAGPYEQYF
TRBJ2-1	NA	TRBV6-6	NA	TGTGCCAGCAGTTACTCGAGAACTCGAAACAATGAGCAGTTCTTC	CASSYSRTRNNEQFF
TRBJ2-2	NA	TRBV7-3	TRBD1	TGTGCCAGCTCCAGGGGGCGGGACGGGGAGCTGTTTTTT	CASSRGRDGELFF
TRBJ1-1	NA	TRBV30	NA	TGTGCCTGCCTTGGGGGGTCGGGCACTGAAGCTTTCTTT	CACLGGSGTEAFF
TRBJ1-2	few	TRBV30	NA	TGTGCCTGGAGTGGGGTCGACAGGCCGTACTATGGCTACACCTTC	CAWSGVDRPYYGYTF